This is a list of T cell receptor beta chains from one sample in a study of post-analysis software for immune sequencing data. TCRdb processed the PCR reads anew with MiXCR; each CDR3 protein has one entry. The data contain about 800,000 distinct CDR3 sequences, 30% of them singletons. The sequenced sample was blood. These receptors came from a girl aged 10-17 years with multiple sclerosis. Both conserved end residues are part of each CDR3. The D gene is left open where the match is weak. Part of the rows lack a size; the others show once, few, many or a class for expanded clones.

v_gene	j_gene	abundance	d_gene	CDR3nt	CDR3aa
TRBV24-1	TRBJ2-3	NA	TRBD1	TGTGCCACCAGTGATTTTGGACAGGGGTTGTCTAGCCCAGATACGCAGTATTTT	CATSDFGQGLSSPDTQYF
TRBV7-2	TRBJ2-5	NA	TRBD2	TGTGCCAGCAGCGCCGGACTAGGCCTGGAGACCCAGTACTTC	CASSAGLGLETQYF
TRBV5-1	TRBJ1-2	NA	NA	TGCGCCAGCAGCTTATTGACTGGACAGAGCGGCTACACCTTC	CASSLLTGQSGYTF
TRBV5-1	TRBJ2-7	few	NA	TGCGCCAGCAGCTTGTTGTTCGGGCACGAGCAGTACTTC	CASSLLFGHEQYF
TRBV27	TRBJ1-6	NA	NA	TGTGCCAGCAGTTTGCTACAGGTTTCTCTCGATAATTCACCCCTCCACTTT	CASSLLQVSLDNSPLHF
TRBV12-3/TRBV12-4	TRBJ2-1	many	NA	TGTGCCAGCTCAGGGCAGGGCCCCTACAATGAGCAGTTCTTC	CASSGQGPYNEQFF
TRBV20-1	TRBJ2-1	once	NA	TGCAGTGCTAGTCCCCCCACTGTTCGTGGAATCAATGAGCAGTTCTTC	CSASPPTVRGINEQFF
TRBV13	TRBJ1-4	few	NA	TGTGCCAGCAGCCCGCGTTACGAGGGAGGAGAAAAACTGTTTTTT	CASSPRYEGGEKLFF
TRBV6-1	TRBJ1-5	few	NA	TGTGCCAGCTACATATCTTATAGCAATCAGCCCCAGCATTTT	CASYISYSNQPQHF
TRBV20-1	TRBJ2-7	NA	TRBD1	TGCAGTGCTAGAGATGACAGGGGTTCCTACGAGCAGTACTTC	CSARDDRGSYEQYF
TRBV4-3	TRBJ1-4	few	NA	TGCGCCAGCAGCCAATGGGTTGCAACTAATGAAAAACTGTTTTTT	CASSQWVATNEKLFF
TRBV5-1	TRBJ2-3	NA	TRBD1	TGCGCCAGCAGCTCACAGGGGCTCAGCACAGATACGCAGTATTTT	CASSSQGLSTDTQYF
TRBV3-1	TRBJ1-2	few	NA	TGTGCCAGCAGCCGACCAGACCTTGGCTACACCTTC	CASSRPDLGYTF
TRBV6-1	TRBJ2-3	NA	NA	TGTGCCAGCAGTGGACTAGTACGAGCAGATACGCAGTATTTT	CASSGLVRADTQYF
TRBV5-1	TRBJ1-2	many	NA	TGCGCCAGCAGCTTGGGAGTGACGGGGTATGGCTACACCTTC	CASSLGVTGYGYTF
TRBV12-3/TRBV12-4	TRBJ2-4	NA	TRBD2	TGTGCCAGCAGTCCACTAGCGTTAGCCAAAAACATTCAGTACTTC	CASSPLALAKNIQYF
TRBV9	TRBJ2-2	NA	TRBD2	TGTGCCAGCAGCGCCCAGCGGGGGAGGAACACCGGGGAGCTGTTTTTT	CASSAQRGRNTGELFF
TRBV4-1	TRBJ2-1	NA	NA	TGCGCCAGCAGCCAAGGAAGCGGGCTTTGGGGCAATGAGCAGTTCTTC	CASSQGSGLWGNEQFF
TRBV4-3	TRBJ1-6	NA	NA	TGCGCCAGCAGCCATGACGACAGCCTACATGAGCCCCTCCACTTT	CASSHDDSLHEPLHF
TRBV20-1	TRBJ2-1	NA	NA	TGCAGTGCTAGAGATCAGTTATGGGGGATCGATGAGCAGTTCTTC	CSARDQLWGIDEQFF
TRBV2	TRBJ2-2	NA	NA	TGTGCCAGCAGTGATTGGAGAGGGGGGACCGGGGAGCTGTTTTTT	CASSDWRGGTGELFF
TRBV3-1	TRBJ1-1	NA	TRBD1	TGTGCCAGCAGCCTTACCGGGACAGGGAAGACTGAAGCTTTCTTT	CASSLTGTGKTEAFF
TRBV7-9	TRBJ2-4	few	NA	TGTGCCAGCAGCTTAGCGGGCGGGCAGGGCTACGCCAAAAACATTCAGTACTTC	CASSLAGGQGYAKNIQYF
TRBV2	TRBJ1-1	few	NA	TGTGCCAGCAGAACCACGAGTGAAGCTTTCTTT	CASRTTSEAFF
TRBV20-1	TRBJ2-4	NA	NA	TGCAGTGTACCGATGGTGGTATTAGCCAAAAACATTCAGTACTTC	CSVPMVVLAKNIQYF
TRBV7-2	TRBJ2-1	few	TRBD2	TGTGCCAGCAGCTTCCAGCGGGGGGGCCTCTATGAGCAGTTCTTC	CASSFQRGGLYEQFF
TRBV20-1	TRBJ2-7	NA	NA	TGCAGTGCTAGCGGGGCCTCCTACGAGCAGTACTTC	CSASGASYEQYF
TRBV7-2	TRBJ2-7	many	NA	TGTGCCAGCAGCTTCGGTCCCGAGCAGTACTTC	CASSFGPEQYF
TRBV15	TRBJ1-2	few	TRBD1	TGTGCCACCAGCCGAACGCCCGGGGGACAGGGGAAGGGCTACACCTTC	CATSRTPGGQGKGYTF
TRBV7-9	TRBJ1-5	NA	TRBD1	TGTGCCAGCAGCCTAGGGACAGGGGGCGCAGGATATCAGCCCCAGCATTTT	CASSLGTGGAGYQPQHF
TRBV5-1	TRBJ1-2	NA	NA	TGCGCCAGCAGCTTCTATCAGGGGAACTATGGCTACACCTTC	CASSFYQGNYGYTF
TRBV18	TRBJ2-7	NA	TRBD2	TGTGCCAGCGCAGCTGCCGGGACTAGAGCCTACGAGCAGTACTTC	CASAAAGTRAYEQYF
TRBV7-2	TRBJ1-2	NA	NA	TGTGCCAGCAGCTTAGCCATTAAGGGGCCAGGTAGTTTCGGCTACACCTTC	CASSLAIKGPGSFGYTF
TRBV5-6	TRBJ2-4	few	NA	TGTGCCAGCAGCCCGGGCCGGGACCCCAAGGCCAAAAACATTCAGTACTTC	CASSPGRDPKAKNIQYF
TRBV9	TRBJ2-2	few	NA	TGTGCCAGCAGCCCCCAGCCGGCTCCGAACACCGGGGAGCTGTTTTTT	CASSPQPAPNTGELFF
TRBV2	TRBJ1-5	few	NA	TGTGCCTCGCGAGGAGGCTTGAGCAATCAGCCCCAGCATTTT	CASRGGLSNQPQHF
TRBV7-2	TRBJ2-3	NA	NA	TGTGCCAGCAGAGCTAGCACAGTTACGCAGTATTTT	CASRASTVTQYF
TRBV19	TRBJ2-6	NA	NA	TGTGCCAGTTCCACCGACTCTGGGGCCAACGTCCTGACTTTC	CASSTDSGANVLTF
TRBV28	TRBJ1-3	few	NA	TGTGCCAGCAGCTCCCCCGCGGGAGGGCAAGGAAACACCATATATTTT	CASSSPAGGQGNTIYF
TRBV24-1	TRBJ2-1	few	TRBD1	TGTGCCACCAGTGGGACAGGGCAAGGCTTTGTCGTCTGGGAGCAGTTCTTC	CATSGTGQGFVVWEQFF
TRBV11-3	TRBJ2-5	NA	TRBD1	TGTGCCAGCAGCTCCCGGGGGACAGGGAAAGAGACCCAGTACTTC	CASSSRGTGKETQYF
TRBV6-6	TRBJ1-2	NA	NA	TGTGCCAGCAGTCAACAGGGCTACACCTTC	CASSQQGYTF
TRBV20-1	TRBJ2-3	NA	NA	TGCAGTGGGGCAGGGGGGGGGGACACAGATACGCAGTATTTT	CSGAGGGDTDTQYF
TRBV7-2	TRBJ2-7	few	NA	TGTGCCAGCAGTCTGGAGGGACAGTCAATCTACGAGCAGTACTTC	CASSLEGQSIYEQYF
TRBV5-5	TRBJ2-3	NA	NA	TGTGCCAGCAGCTTGGAATGGAGGCGGAGGGGAGATACGCAGTATTTT	CASSLEWRRRGDTQYF
TRBV3-1	TRBJ2-1	few	TRBD2	TGTGCCAGCAGCCAAGAAAGCGGGAGGGCGATTGGTGAGCAGTTCTTC	CASSQESGRAIGEQFF
TRBV6-5	TRBJ2-1	few	NA	TGTGCCAGCAGCCGGGACTCCGTGTGGTACAATGAGCAGTTCTTC	CASSRDSVWYNEQFF
TRBV7-2	TRBJ2-3	NA	TRBD1	TGTGCCAGCAGCGAAAGGGGGCTCCCCCCAGATACGCAGTATTTT	CASSERGLPPDTQYF
TRBV6-1	TRBJ1-1	NA	NA	TGTGCCAGTAACACGGCGGGAGACACTGAAGCTTTCTTT	CASNTAGDTEAFF
TRBV5-1	TRBJ2-1	NA	TRBD2	TGCGCCAGCAGCCCTAGCGGGGGGGCCGACAATGAGCAGTTCTTC	CASSPSGGADNEQFF
TRBV4-1	TRBJ2-3	few	TRBD2	TGCGCCAGCAGCCAAGATGCGCGGGGGGGCCGAGATACGCAGTATTTT	CASSQDARGGRDTQYF
TRBV6-1	TRBJ1-5	few	NA	TGTGCCAGCAGTGGAAGGGGGGCAGGGGCGATCAATCAGCCCCAGCATTTT	CASSGRGAGAINQPQHF